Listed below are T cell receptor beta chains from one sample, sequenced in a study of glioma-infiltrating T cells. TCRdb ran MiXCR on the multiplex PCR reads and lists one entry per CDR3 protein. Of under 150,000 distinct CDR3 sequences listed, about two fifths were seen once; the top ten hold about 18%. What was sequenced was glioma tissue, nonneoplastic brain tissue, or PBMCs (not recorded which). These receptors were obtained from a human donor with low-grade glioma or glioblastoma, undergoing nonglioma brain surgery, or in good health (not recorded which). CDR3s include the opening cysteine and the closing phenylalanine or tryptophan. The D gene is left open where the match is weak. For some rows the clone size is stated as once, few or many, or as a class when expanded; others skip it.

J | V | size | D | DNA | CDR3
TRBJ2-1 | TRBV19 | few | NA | TGTGCCAGTAGTATACGGCCTTACAATGAGCAGTTCTTC | CASSIRPYNEQFF
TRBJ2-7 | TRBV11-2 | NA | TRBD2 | TGCGCCAGCAGCCAAGATTGGGCTAGCGGGAGCGAGCAGTACTTC | CASSQDWASGSEQYF
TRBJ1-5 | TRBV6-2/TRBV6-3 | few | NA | TGTGCCAGCAGTCGAATGAATCAGCCCCAGCATTTT | CASSRMNQPQHF
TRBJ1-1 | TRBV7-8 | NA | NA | TGTGCCAGCAGCGGATTGAGGATCGGCGCTGAAGCTTTCTTT | CASSGLRIGAEAFF
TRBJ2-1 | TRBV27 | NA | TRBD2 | TGTGCCAGCAGTTTTTACGGGAGGGCCGGGGATGAGCAGTTCTTC | CASSFYGRAGDEQFF
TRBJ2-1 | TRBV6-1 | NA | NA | TGTGCCAGCACCCCGGGGGTAGCAGGTTTCAATGAGCAGTTCTTC | CASTPGVAGFNEQFF
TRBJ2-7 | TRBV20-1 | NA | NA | TGCAGTGCTAGAGATTACGGTGGGCAGGGGATCGACGAGCAGTACTTC | CSARDYGGQGIDEQYF
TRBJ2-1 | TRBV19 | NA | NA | TGTGCCAGTAGTACACAGGGTACCCATGAGCAGTTCTTC | CASSTQGTHEQFF
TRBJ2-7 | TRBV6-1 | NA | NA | TGTGCCAGCAGTGAAGTACAGGGTGCGAGTTACGAGCAGTACTTC | CASSEVQGASYEQYF
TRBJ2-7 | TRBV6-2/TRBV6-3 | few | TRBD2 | TGTGCCAGCAGTTACTTCGCGGGGGAGGACGAGCAGTACTTC | CASSYFAGEDEQYF
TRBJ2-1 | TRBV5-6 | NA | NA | TGTGCCAGCAGCTTGGTCACCCTCAATGAGCAGTTCTTC | CASSLVTLNEQFF
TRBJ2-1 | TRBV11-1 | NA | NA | TGTGCCAGCAGCTTGGATGATGAGCAGTTCTTC | CASSLDDEQFF
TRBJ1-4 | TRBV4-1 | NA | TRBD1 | TGCGCCAGCAGCCTGACTGGACAGGCGGATGAAAAACTGTTTTTT | CASSLTGQADEKLFF
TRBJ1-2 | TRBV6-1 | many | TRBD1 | TGTGCCAGCACCGATGGGACAGGGGGTGGCTACACCTTC | CASTDGTGGGYTF
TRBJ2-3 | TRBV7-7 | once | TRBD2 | TGTGCTAGCAGCCCTAGAGGGAGGGGCACAGATACGCAGTATTTT | CASSPRGRGTDTQYF
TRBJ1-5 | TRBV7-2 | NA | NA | TGTGCCAGCAGCTCCGAGGGCCATCAGCCCCAGCATTTT | CASSSEGHQPQHF
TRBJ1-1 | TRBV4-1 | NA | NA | TGCGCCAGCAGCTTAGATTTAGGAGGCTTCAGCTTT | CASSLDLGGFSF
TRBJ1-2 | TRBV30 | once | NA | TGTGCCTGGGCTAGGGGGGACTATGGCTACACCTTC | CAWARGDYGYTF
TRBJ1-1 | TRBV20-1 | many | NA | TGCAGTGCTAGGCCGAACCCGAGCACTGAAGCTTTCTTT | CSARPNPSTEAFF
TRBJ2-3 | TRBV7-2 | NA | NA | TGTGCCAGCAGCTTAAGCAGGGGGGGCACAGATACGCAGTATTTT | CASSLSRGGTDTQYF
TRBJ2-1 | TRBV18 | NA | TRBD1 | TGTGCCAGCCAGGGGGACAGCTTCTACAATGAGCAGTTCTTC | CASQGDSFYNEQFF
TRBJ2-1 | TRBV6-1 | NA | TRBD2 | TGTGCCAGCAGCCCTCTAGCGGGAGAATACAATGAGCAGTTCTTC | CASSPLAGEYNEQFF
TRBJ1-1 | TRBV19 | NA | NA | TGTGCCAGTAGGGCTGACCGGGTGAACACTGAAGCTTTCTTT | CASRADRVNTEAFF
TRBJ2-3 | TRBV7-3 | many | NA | TGTGCCAGCAGCCCCACCTCACAGGGCACAGATACGCAGTATTTT | CASSPTSQGTDTQYF
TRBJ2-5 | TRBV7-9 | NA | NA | TGTGCCAGCAGCCCCAATTCAAAAGAGACCCAGTACTTC | CASSPNSKETQYF
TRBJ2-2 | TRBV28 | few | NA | TGTGCCAGCAGTTTATCCCAGCCATTCGGGGAGCTGTTTTTT | CASSLSQPFGELFF
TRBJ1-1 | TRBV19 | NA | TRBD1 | TGTGCCAGTAGAAAGGTACCGGGACAGAAGAACACTGAAGCTTTCTTT | CASRKVPGQKNTEAFF
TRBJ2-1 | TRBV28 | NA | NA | TGTGCCAGCAGTCCCCCGGGCCAGGCGGCTGAGCAGTTCTTC | CASSPPGQAAEQFF